This is a list of T cell receptor beta chains from one sample in a study of identical twins. Each CDR3 protein is one row after TCRdb ran MiXCR on the 5' RACE reads. The sample lists 1.5 million to 2 million distinct CDR3 sequences, around a third occurring once. The sequencing sample was made of cord blood. The receptors derive from a newborn girl in good health. CDR3s include the opening cysteine and the closing phenylalanine or tryptophan.

v_gene,len,j_gene,CDR3aa
TRBV7-2,14,TRBJ1-5,CASSLRQENQPQHF
TRBV20-1,13,TRBJ1-4,CSARGQRNEKLFF
TRBV4-1,12,TRBJ1-2,CASSQDPRAVTF
TRBV6-2/TRBV6-3,12,TRBJ2-7,CASSFPTYEQYF
TRBV11-2,15,TRBJ2-3,CASSLEGWRADTQYF
TRBV5-4,16,TRBJ1-2,CASSLGDGRVGFSYTF
TRBV5-1,14,TRBJ2-2,CASSRSGGTGELFF
TRBV20-1,11,TRBJ1-1,CSAKGTDEAFF
TRBV27,14,TRBJ2-6,CASSPLYGANVLTF
TRBV7-9,9,TRBJ2-3,CAGTDTQYF
TRBV6-1,15,-,CASTETGVDSYEQYF
TRBV6-1,15,TRBJ2-7,CASSQGQDVTYEQYF
TRBV20-1,15,TRBJ2-2,CSAETSGRGTGELFF
TRBV6-2/TRBV6-3,17,TRBJ2-1,CASSYSKLARSYNEQFF
TRBV9,14,-,CASSLPAGDETQYF
TRBV7-2,15,TRBJ2-3,CASSLGGHVTDTQYF
TRBV7-9,12,TRBJ2-7,CASSLNLYEQYF
TRBV6-6,15,TRBJ1-5,CASMGGPYSNQPQHF
TRBV18,15,TRBJ2-3,CASSPSTGGTDTQYF
TRBV20-1,14,TRBJ2-7,CSARAGVLNYEQYF
TRBV6-5,15,TRBJ2-7,CASSYSGGRADEQYF
TRBV29-1,15,TRBJ2-4,CSVERTSGSGDIQYF
TRBV5-1,13,TRBJ1-2,CASSLSQVYGHTF
TRBV2,14,TRBJ1-2,CASRVSTGNYGYTF
TRBV7-9,15,TRBJ1-4,CASSGAAGTNEKLFF
TRBV5-1,13,TRBJ2-1,CASSLGTSGYQFF
TRBV16,15,TRBJ2-2,CASSQSETSTGELFF
TRBV6-1,13,TRBJ2-5,CASSEGTVSFQYF
TRBV5-1,17,TRBJ2-1,CASSLGLAGGRGNEQFF
TRBV20-1,15,TRBJ2-1,CSASHTGLANNEQFF
TRBV5-5,15,TRBJ1-2,CASSSMDSHNYGYTF
TRBV20-1,13,TRBJ2-5,CSASRTGEETQYF
TRBV3-1,15,TRBJ1-2,CASSQDSGPNYGYTF
TRBV20-1,15,TRBJ2-7,CSAGAAGLFSYEQYF
TRBV23-1,13,TRBJ2-3,CASSQPKSDTQYF
TRBV7-9,15,TRBJ2-3,CASSLVGGKPDTQYF
TRBV10-3,15,TRBJ2-3,CAIRGDKGSTDTQYF